This T cell receptor (beta chain) stems from a study of cytomegalovirus exposure and HLA in healthy donors. Notes on the study in general: In a later analysis, an Asian-associated ancestry cluster reportedly showed fewer N-insertions than the approximately 700-donor mean. Several top significant clusters appeared, in a later analysis, to be linked to common viral pathogens.

The PCR employed 60 Vbeta primers together with 13 Jbeta primers. Original analysis: An analysis performed later counted 72 million or so unique TCR beta chains (roughly 11 million of them shared). Method: immunoSEQ multiplex PCR; TCRdb's copy keeps in-frame clones and lacks some. V, J and clone size were drawn from that table, and D and trimming were deduced from the DNA. The sample lists 150,000 or so clones; 65% to 80% were seen once. Each donor was nominally healthy when sampled (though unrecorded immune exposures were likely). Germline values: CDR1 SGHDT, CDR2 YYEEEE. This CDR3 is 18 amino acids long. The V gene end was trimmed by 0 bases and the J gene end by 0 bases; junction bases not matched to a gene: 7. Points on this clone: The antigen remains unidentified.

The J gene is TRBJ2-3, the V gene TRBV5-6; 10 nucleotides agree with TRBD2. This sequence was found in a female donor in good health and CMV-seronegative. Input material: PBMCs. The CDR3 coding sequence is TGTGCCAGCAGCTTGGGGCTAGCGGGGGCCCCGAGCACAGATACGCAGTATTTT. Translated: CASSLGLAGAPSTDTQYF.